One sample yielded the 23 T cell receptor beta chains listed below, sequenced in a study of read filtering for tumor transcriptome and immune sequencing. Molecular barcoded adaptors covering alpha/delta and beta/gamma chains were used on roughly 400 ng RNA. From the reads, TCRdb called clonotypes with MiXCR, one entry per CDR3 protein. The profile shows approximately 90,000 distinct CDR3 sequences, roughly 12% of them singletons. The sequenced sample was a population of CD138-negative cells sorted from bone marrow. All receptors derive from a donor at least 40 years old with multiple myeloma.

This clonotype has only one observation. A junction end diverges from the germline sequence, so it may reflect a read error. CDR3 sequence: CASSPRTSGSNEQYF. In nucleotides, the CDR3 is TGTGCCAGCAGCCCACGGACTAGCGGGAGCAACGAGCAGTACTTC. This rearrangement joins TRBV4-1 to TRBJ2-7; 13 bases are shared with TRBD2. CDR1 MGHRA and CDR2 YSYEKL come from the germline V gene. The CDR3 loop spans 15 amino acids.

This sequence joins TRBV10-3 and TRBJ2-3; 8 positions agree with TRBD1. The CDR3 runs 14 residues. Germline V gene lookup returns CDR1 ENHRY and CDR2 SYGVKD. V shed 3 bases, J shed 4 bases, and the junction held 3 bases outside the gene matches. Written as DNA, the CDR3 is TGTGCCATCAGTGACGGACAGGGCCCAGATACGCAGTATTTT. Protein: CAISDGQGPDTQYF.

This clonotype has ten or more counts. The genes are TRBV28 and TRBJ2-7; 7 bases align to TRBD1. The germline V gene encodes CDR1 MDHEN and CDR2 SYDVKM. J gave up 5 bases and V 3 bases, and 7 bases lay outside the gene matches. The CDR3 is 14 residues long. Here the CDR3 reads CASSFPGGSDEQYF. Written as DNA, the CDR3 is TGTGCCAGCAGTTTCCCAGGGGGATCCGACGAGCAGTACTTC.

Concerning this clonotype: This CDR3 is missing its conserved last phenylalanine or tryptophan, likely due to a read error. The DNA is left out, because the CDR3 cannot be placed on it with certainty; the CDR3 is given as TCRdb lists it. This chain's CDR3 is CSASYRVHNEQIS. The chain employs TRBV20-1 and TRBJ2-1; whether TRBD1, the table's D call, matches the DNA was not checked. The CDR3 adds up to 13 amino acids, both ends counted. Germline CDR1 and CDR2: DFQATT and SNEGSKA (reference sequence).

At least ten counts were recorded for this clonotype. This chain uses TRBV7-9 with TRBJ2-7, with TRBD1 identical over 7 bases. Looked up from germline, CDR1 is SEHNR and CDR2 is FQNEAQ (reference sequence). There are 16 residues in the CDR3. V lost 4 bases, J lost 2 bases, and 11 bases stayed unmatched. The CDR3 is CASSSFGTAGAYEQYF. The CDR3 bases are TGTGCCAGCAGCTCCTTTGGGACAGCTGGGGCCTACGAGCAGTACTTC. The entire variable domain, with the rest obtained from reference TRBV7-9 and TRBJ2-7, is as follows: DTGVSQNPRHKITKRGQNVTFRCDPISEHNRLYWYRQTLGQGPEFLTYFQNEAQLEKSRLLSDRFSAERPKGSFSTLEIQRTEQGDSAMYLCASSSFGTAGAYEQYFGPGTRLTVT.

This clonotype was detected ten times or more. V usage is TRBV5-1 and J usage is TRBJ2-3; weak D call: TRBD1 (5 bases). Germline V lookup: CDR1 SGHRS, CDR2 YFSETQ. The CDR3 spans 16 residues. V was clipped by 4 bases and J by 0 bases, with 15 bases between them. Written as DNA, the CDR3 is TGCGCCAGCAGCCCTCAGGGTCCGATTAGCACAGATACGCAGTATTTT. Amino acids: CASSPQGPISTDTQYF.

As for this clonotype: Relative to the germline gene, one junction end is altered; a read error may explain this. The chain joins TRBV24-1 to TRBJ2-1; D unresolved. This CDR3 is built from 17 residues. Germline V gives CDR1 KGHDR, CDR2 SFDVKD. The CDR3: CATSDPRSTSPYNEQFF. The CDR3, as DNA: TGTGCCACCAGTGATCCCAGGAGTACGAGCCCCTACAACGAGCAGTTCTTC.

To note about this clonotype: A much larger clone lies a single base off, so this may be a read error. This chain joins TRBV30 and TRBJ2-1; the D is unclear. This CDR3 has 13 residues. With 4 bases removed from V and 3 bases from J, the gap between germline ends came to 10 bases. Germline-derived CDR1 and CDR2 are GTSNPN and SVGIG (reference sequence). The CDR3 is CAWTRPVYNEQFF. The CDR3 nucleotides are TGTGCCTGGACAAGACCCGTCTACAATGAGCAGTTCTTC.

Many counts were recorded for this clonotype. The V gene is TRBV28, the J gene TRBJ1-5; D unresolved. V dropped 6 bases and J dropped 0 bases, with 9 bases sitting between them. The CDR3 is made up of 14 amino acids. Germline V gives CDR1 MDHEN, CDR2 SYDVKM. The CDR3 protein is CASRVGNSNQPQHF. The CDR3, as DNA: TGTGCCAGCAGAGTAGGAAATAGCAATCAGCCCCAGCATTTT.

This clonotype occurred many times. The genes are TRBV7-6 and TRBJ1-3; 7 positions agree with TRBD1. The germline CDR1 and CDR2 sequences are SGHVS and FNYEAQ. V was pared by 1 base and J by 3 bases, with 3 bases of the junction left unmatched. The CDR3 has 15 residues. The CDR3 DNA follows: TGTGCCAGCAGCTTAGGACAGGGTTATGGAAACACCATATATTTT. It encodes CASSLGQGYGNTIYF.

This clonotype was recorded many times. The V and J genes are TRBV30 and TRBJ2-7, with D tentatively TRBD1 (6 bases). Trimming stripped 5 bases from V and 2 bases from J, with 16 bases between. Germline V lookup: CDR1 GTSNPN, CDR2 SVGIG (reference sequence). The CDR3 contains 14 residues. CDR3 in DNA: TGTGCCTGGGGACCACTGGACAGTCCCTACGAGCAGTACTTC. Its translation: CAWGPLDSPYEQYF.

This clonotype was seen at least ten times. V gene TRBV5-1 combines with J gene TRBJ2-7; tentative D call: TRBD2 (6 bases). The CDR3 runs to 16 residues. The germline V gene encodes CDR1 SGHRS and CDR2 YFSETQ. Between the trimmed V and J ends, which lost 4 bases and 1 base, there was a span of 18 bases. DNA for the CDR3: TGCGCCAGCAGCCCAGATATGGCGGGGACGTCCTACGAGCAGTACTTC. Amino acid sequence: CASSPDMAGTSYEQYF.

This clonotype was found many times. J is TRBJ2-3 and V is TRBV2; D not resolved. The CDR3 sequence is 13 residues long. Between the trimmed V and J ends, which lost 10 bases and 0 bases, there was a span of 11 bases. Germline V gene sequence: CDR1 SNHLY, CDR2 FYNNEI. The CDR3 DNA reads TGTGCCACCGACCTCGTTAGCACAGATACGCAGTATTTT. It yields the protein CATDLVSTDTQYF.

This clonotype appeared many times. V gene TRBV18 combines with J gene TRBJ2-1; 11 bases line up with TRBD2. Losses at the gene ends were 2 bases for V and 4 bases for J; bases not matched to a gene: 7. Germline lookup yields CDR1 KGHSH and CDR2 LQKENI. The CDR3 totals 17 residues. In DNA, the CDR3 is TGTGCCAGCTCACCAGTCGGGGCTAGCGGGAGGTACAATGAGCAGTTCTTC. Translated, it gives CASSPVGASGRYNEQFF.

About this clonotype itself: Germline is not matched at one junction end, which may reflect a read error. The chain recombines TRBV18 with TRBJ2-3; D call uncertain. Per germline, CDR1 KGHSH and CDR2 LQKENI. The CDR3 has 15 residues. The CDR3, as DNA: TGTGCCGGCTCACCAATGGCTCGGTTCGGAGATACGCAGTATTTT. Translated: CAGSPMARFGDTQYF.

The genes are TRBV7-9 and TRBJ2-3; D remains unclear. Germline V lookup: CDR1 SEHNR, CDR2 FQNEAQ (reference sequence). The CDR3 spans 11 residues. Trimming took 5 bases from V and 5 from J, leaving 5 bases between them. DNA for the CDR3: TGTGCCAGCAGCCTCGTAGATACGCAGTATTTT. Amino acid sequence: CASSLVDTQYF.

This chain connects TRBV9 to TRBJ2-3; D remains unclear. The CDR3 is 15 amino acids. Germline CDR1 reads SGDLS; CDR2 reads YYNGEE. V lost 0 bases and J 0 bases, leaving 8 bases between the germline ends. Here the CDR3 DNA reads TGTGCCAGCAGCGTAGCCCCAGTGAGCACAGATACGCAGTATTTT. This encodes CASSVAPVSTDTQYF. Using reference TRBV9 and TRBJ2-3 for the parts outside the CDR3, the full variable domain is DSGVTQTPKHLITATGQRVTLRCSPRSGDLSVYWYQQSLDQGLQFLIQYYNGEERAKGNILERFSAQQFPDLHSELNLSSLELGDSALYFCASSVAPVSTDTQYFGPGTRLTVL.

This clonotype was found many times. The chain has TRBV7-9 and TRBJ1-2; no definite D call. Trimming took 2 bases from V and 8 from J, leaving 12 bases between them. This CDR3 spans 13 amino acids. CDR1 is SEHNR and CDR2 is FQNEAQ in the germline V gene (reference sequence). The CDR3 loop is CASSLRLGGGYTF. CDR3 nucleotides: TGTGCCAGCAGCTTAAGGTTGGGCGGCGGCTACACCTTC.

This chain joins TRBV2 and TRBJ2-5, with 7 bases aligning to TRBD2. Germline CDR1 SNHLY, CDR2 FYNNEI. The V and J ends lost 3 bases and 7 bases, in that order; junction bases with no gene match: 8. The CDR3 extends over 14 amino acids. CDR3 protein: CASSDSLAEATQYF. CDR3 sequence (DNA): TGTGCCAGCAGTGACTCTCTAGCGGAGGCGACCCAGTACTTC.

The table lists this clonotype with many counts. The V call is TRBV5-1, the J call TRBJ2-2; D perhaps matches TRBD1 (6 bases). The CDR3 is 17 amino acids. The V and J ends lost 4 bases and 1 base respectively, with 17 bases between them. Germline V gene lookup returns CDR1 SGHRS and CDR2 YFSETQ. This chain's CDR3 is CASSPGQLRGNTGELFF. CDR3 sequence (DNA): TGCGCCAGCAGCCCCGGACAGTTGAGGGGGAACACCGGGGAGCTGTTTTTT.

This clonotype was counted a few times. This chain uses TRBV5-1 with TRBJ2-2; D may be TRBD1 (5 bases). Germline V gives CDR1 SGHRS, CDR2 YFSETQ. Deletions cut 2 bases from V and 1 base from J, with 12 bases between. There are 16 residues in the CDR3. The CDR3 region is CASSLQAAGNTGELFF. In DNA, the CDR3 is TGCGCCAGCAGCTTACAGGCGGCCGGGAACACCGGGGAGCTGTTTTTT.

In this sample, this clonotype turned up many times. V usage is TRBV6-6 and J usage is TRBJ2-1, with 9 bases identical to TRBD2. This CDR3 has 15 residues. Per the germline V gene, CDR1 is MNHNY and CDR2 is SVGAGI (reference sequence). The V gene end was trimmed by 6 bases and the J gene end by 1 base; junction bases not matched to a gene: 4. The CDR3 is CASRVAGASYNEQFF. The DNA of the CDR3 is TGTGCCAGCAGGGTAGCGGGAGCGTCCTACAATGAGCAGTTCTTC.

This clonotype was seen at least ten times. The chain combines TRBV6-1 with TRBJ1-4; D remains unclear. The CDR3 contains 14 residues. Germline V gives CDR1 MNHNS, CDR2 SASEGT. Trimming left V 9 bases short and J 0 bases short, with 11 bases between. This chain's CDR3 is CASRRHATNEKLFF. The CDR3 region has the DNA TGTGCCAGTAGGCGACATGCAACTAATGAAAAACTGTTTTTT.